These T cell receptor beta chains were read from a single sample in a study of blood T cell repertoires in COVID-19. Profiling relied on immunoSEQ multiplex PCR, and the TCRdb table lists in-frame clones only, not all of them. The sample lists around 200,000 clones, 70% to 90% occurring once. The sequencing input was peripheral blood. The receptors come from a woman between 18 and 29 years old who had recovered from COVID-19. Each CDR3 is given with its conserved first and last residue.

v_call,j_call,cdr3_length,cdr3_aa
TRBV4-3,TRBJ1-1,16,CASSQDGGQGRTEAFF
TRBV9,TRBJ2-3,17,CASSHNRASGRTDTQYF
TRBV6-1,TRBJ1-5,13,CASSESYNQPQHF
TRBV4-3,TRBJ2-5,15,CASSQVDGRQETQYF
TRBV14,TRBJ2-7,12,CASSQDIYEQYF
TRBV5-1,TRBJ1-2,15,CASSLDAGGGYGYTF
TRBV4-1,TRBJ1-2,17,CASSPVGTGDLNYGYTF
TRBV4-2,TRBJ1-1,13,CASSQTENTEAFF
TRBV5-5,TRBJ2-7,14,CASVSSGGSHEQYF
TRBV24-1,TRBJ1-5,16,CATSDRKGGRNQPQHF
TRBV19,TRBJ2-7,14,CASSRGQGRYEQYF
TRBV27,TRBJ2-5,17,CASSFLRGNTFTETQYF
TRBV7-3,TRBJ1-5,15,CASSYSGGWNQPQHF
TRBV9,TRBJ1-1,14,CASSVLAGNTEAFF
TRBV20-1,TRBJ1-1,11,CSATVYTEAFF
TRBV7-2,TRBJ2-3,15,CASSLVGGRAGTQYF
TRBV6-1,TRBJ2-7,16,CASSEALGRINYEQYF
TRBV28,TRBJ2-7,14,CASSLISRAGEQYF
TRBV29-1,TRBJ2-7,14,CSARLAGGTYEQYF
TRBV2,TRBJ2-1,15,CASRRAVSSYNEQFF
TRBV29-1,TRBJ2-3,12,CSFRVMTDTQYF
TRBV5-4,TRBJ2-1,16,CASTDQAGGLDNEQFF
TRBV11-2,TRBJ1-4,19,CASSSQRGRRDSTNEKLFF
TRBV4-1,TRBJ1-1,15,CASSQTGHLNTEAFF
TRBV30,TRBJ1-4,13,CAWSDDSDEKLFF
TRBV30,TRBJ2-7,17,CAWSVRGLAGNSYEQYF
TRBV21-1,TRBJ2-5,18,CASSKKGSTSGRQETQYF
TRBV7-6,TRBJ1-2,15,CASSLGGGPRNGYTF
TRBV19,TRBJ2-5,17,CASSSGTSATRQETQYF
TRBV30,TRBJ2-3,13,CAWRLVYTDTQYF
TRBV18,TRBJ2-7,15,CASSRTGTENYEQYF
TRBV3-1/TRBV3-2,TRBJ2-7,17,CASSQESGGLTSGEQYF
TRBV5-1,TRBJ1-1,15,CASSLEEGMNTEAFF
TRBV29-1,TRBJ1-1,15,CSVAGTGGGDTEAFF
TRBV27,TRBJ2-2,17,CASSLSSQDWYPGELFF
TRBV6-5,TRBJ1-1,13,CASSLQGVTEAFF
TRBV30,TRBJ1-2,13,CAWSPTGNYGYTF
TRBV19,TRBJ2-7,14,CASMETSGNYEQYF
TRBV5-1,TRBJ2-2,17,CASSLIAENLNTGELFF
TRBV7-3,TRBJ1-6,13,CASTDRTGSPLHF
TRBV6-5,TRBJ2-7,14,CASSMTSGKYEQYF